This TCR beta chain comes out of a study of cytomegalovirus exposure and HLA in healthy donors. Study-level findings and limits: In the approximately 120 validation repertoires, a later analysis found that first-cohort TCR clusters tended to co-occur.

Assay used: immunoSEQ multiplex PCR; TCRdb lists only in-frame clones, some missing. This table holds 300,000 to 350,000 clones, around 90% found once. V was trimmed by 4 bases and J by 0 bases, leaving 8 bases between them. CDR1 and CDR2 from the germline V gene are SGDLS and YYNGEE. The CDR3 is 14 amino acids. Note on this clone: The antigen is unknown.

Sequenced material: PBMCs. The TCR originated in a man aged 30 to 39 in good health and CMV-seronegative. The rearrangement uses TRBV9 and TRBJ1-5; D is unclear. The DNA of the CDR3 is TGTGCCAGCAGCCCCGACAATAGCAATCAGCCCCAGCATTTT. It encodes CASSPDNSNQPQHF.